These T cell receptor beta chains were read from a single sample in a study of T cells in Graves' hyperthyroidism and ophthalmopathy. TCRdb used MiXCR to reprocess the multiplex PCR reads, holding one entry per CDR3 protein. This table holds 300,000 to 450,000 distinct CDR3 sequences, about a sixth found once. Sequenced sample: blood. All receptors derive from a woman in her thirties with Graves' hyperthyroidism that later progressed to Graves' ophthalmopathy. CDR3s include the opening cysteine and the closing phenylalanine or tryptophan. A D gene is named only where the DNA matches it firmly. The listing skips clone size in some rows; elsewhere it reads once, few, many or a size class.

d_call | j_call | clone_size | v_call | cdr3_nt | cdr3_aa
- | TRBJ2-2 | many | TRBV11-2 | TGTGCCAGCAGCTTATATCCAGCGCCGAACACCGGGGAGCTGTTTTTT | CASSLYPAPNTGELFF
TRBD1 | TRBJ2-2 | - | TRBV4-1 | TGCGCCAGCAGCTCGCCCGGGACAGGGCTTAACGGGGAGCTGTTTTTT | CASSSPGTGLNGELFF
- | TRBJ1-1 | - | TRBV5-1 | TGCGCCAGCAGCTTGGGGGGGTTCGAGACTTGGAGCACTGAAGCTTTCTTT | CASSLGGFETWSTEAFF
TRBD2 | TRBJ2-3 | many | TRBV28 | TGTGCCAGCCGTGGCCTAGCGGGGGACACAGATACGCAGTATTTT | CASRGLAGDTDTQYF
- | TRBJ2-7 | many | TRBV11-2 | TGTGCCAGCAGCTCCGTCCGTGGCTCCTACGAGCAGTACTTC | CASSSVRGSYEQYF
- | TRBJ1-1 | many | TRBV19 | TGTGCCAGCAGCCCGGGGGTGAACACTGAAGCTTTCTTT | CASSPGVNTEAFF
TRBD2 | TRBJ2-5 | many | TRBV12-3/TRBV12-4 | TGTGCCAGCAGTCGACTAGCGGGGGGGCGGAAGACCCAGTACTTC | CASSRLAGGRKTQYF
- | TRBJ2-7 | - | TRBV29-1 | TGCAGCGTTGTAGGTAGGGGGGACTACGAGCAGTACTTC | CSVVGRGDYEQYF
TRBD1 | TRBJ2-5 | - | TRBV6-1 | TGTGCCAGCCGGGGGACAGGGGGAAAAGAGACCCAGTACTTC | CASRGTGGKETQYF
TRBD1 | TRBJ1-4 | - | TRBV27 | TGTGCCAGCAGTTTCGGGCAGGGGGCGACTAATGAAAAACTGTTTTTT | CASSFGQGATNEKLFF
TRBD1 | TRBJ1-5 | - | TRBV20-1 | TGCAGTGCTAGAGACCCGACCAGGGGGCTTCATCAGCCCCAGCATTTT | CSARDPTRGLHQPQHF
- | TRBJ1-1 | many | TRBV5-1 | TGCGCCAGCAGCTTGGGGACAGCGGAGGATGCTTTCTTT | CASSLGTAEDAFF
- | TRBJ1-1 | many | TRBV19 | TGTGCCAGTAGTATGTGGGCAGTCGGCACTAGGATGAACACTGAAGCTTTCTTT | CASSMWAVGTRMNTEAFF
- | TRBJ1-5 | - | TRBV4-2 | TGTGCCAGCAGCTACAAGGGGGGTGGACAGCCCCAGCATTTT | CASSYKGGGQPQHF
- | TRBJ1-1 | many | TRBV2 | TGTGCCAGCAGGACAGTCATGAACACTGAAGCTTTCTTT | CASRTVMNTEAFF
- | TRBJ2-5 | many | TRBV13 | TGTGCCAGCAGCTTCGGGCAAGAGACCCAGTACTTC | CASSFGQETQYF
TRBD2 | TRBJ2-1 | many | TRBV10-3 | TGTGCCATCAGTACTAGCGGGGAATACAATGAGCAGTTCTTC | CAISTSGEYNEQFF
- | TRBJ1-2 | many | TRBV28 | TGTGCCAGCAGTAAGGACTTAGCGGACACCTATGGCTACACCTTC | CASSKDLADTYGYTF
- | TRBJ1-5 | many | TRBV6-6 | TGTGCCAGCAGTTACTCTAGACAGAACCCCACGGCCGATCAGCCCCAGCATTTT | CASSYSRQNPTADQPQHF
- | TRBJ2-2 | many | TRBV28 | TGTGCCAGCAGAGGGGCGGGAAACACCGGGGAGCTGTTTTTT | CASRGAGNTGELFF
- | TRBJ2-5 | many | TRBV20-1 | TGCAGTGCTAGAGATCGGGGCAGCCCCTACGAGACCCAGTACTTC | CSARDRGSPYETQYF
- | TRBJ2-7 | many | TRBV5-6 | TGTGCCAGCAGCCCGCCGACGGGCTACGAGCAGTACTTC | CASSPPTGYEQYF
- | TRBJ2-2 | few | TRBV19 | TGTGCCAGTAGTATTTATAAGTTTCGGCCGTACACCGGGGAGCTGTTTTTT | CASSIYKFRPYTGELFF
TRBD2 | TRBJ2-7 | - | TRBV5-1 | TGCGCCAGCAGCCTAGCGGGTTCGACCTACGAGCAGTACTTC | CASSLAGSTYEQYF
TRBD2 | TRBJ2-3 | - | TRBV20-1 | TGCAGTGCTAACTTGGCGGGGGGGCTCCAAGATACGCAGTATTTT | CSANLAGGLQDTQYF
- | TRBJ2-1 | many | TRBV5-1 | TGCGCCAGCAGCTTGACGGGGTCCTACAATGAGCAGTTCTTC | CASSLTGSYNEQFF
- | TRBJ2-4 | many | TRBV11-2 | TGTGCCAGCAGCTCCCTTAGACAGGCCAAAAACATTCAGTACTTC | CASSSLRQAKNIQYF
- | TRBJ2-3 | once | TRBV5-8 | TGTGCCAGCAGCGGGAGGGGGGGCCCCACAGATACGCAGTATTTT | CASSGRGGPTDTQYF
- | TRBJ1-2 | once | TRBV2 | TGTGCCAGCAGTCCGGACCGACTCTACACCTTC | CASSPDRLYTF
TRBD2 | TRBJ2-2 | many | TRBV19 | TGTGCCAGTGGAGTAGCGGGGCACACCGGGGAGCTGTTTTTT | CASGVAGHTGELFF
- | TRBJ2-5 | many | TRBV6-1 | TGTGCCAGCAGCGACAGGGGAGGGGAGACCCAGTACTTC | CASSDRGGETQYF
TRBD1 | TRBJ2-3 | few | TRBV20-1 | TGCAGTGCTAGAGGAGGGGACAGGGGGTTTGATACGCAGTATTTT | CSARGGDRGFDTQYF
TRBD1 | TRBJ2-5 | many | TRBV3-1 | TGTGCCAGCAGCCCGCTGATACAGGGGGTGGGGGAGACCCAGTACTTC | CASSPLIQGVGETQYF
- | TRBJ2-1 | many | TRBV6-1 | TGTGCCAGCAGTGAAATTGTCGGAAGCTCCTACAATGAGCAGTTCTTC | CASSEIVGSSYNEQFF
- | TRBJ2-7 | many | TRBV6-2/TRBV6-3 | TGTGCCAGCAGTCGACTAGGAGGGGGCCTCGAGCAGTACTTC | CASSRLGGGLEQYF
- | TRBJ2-1 | few | TRBV3-1 | TGTGCCAGCAGCGCTCCTCGGGGATGGGGGGGCCAAGAACACAATGAGCAGTTCTTC | CASSAPRGWGGQEHNEQFF
TRBD1 | TRBJ1-2 | - | TRBV6-1 | TGTGCCTGCGGACAGGCGTTAGCTAACTATGGCTACACCTTC | CACGQALANYGYTF